Sequencing of this T cell receptor beta chain was carried out in a study of cytomegalovirus exposure and HLA in healthy donors. Study-wide points: In terms of immune exposure information, only CMV serostatus was available. In an earlier analysis, productive rearrangement rates for most beta V segments clustered near 90% or 30%. Rare TCR sequences dominated, though some public TCRs recurred in many donors.

PCR primers comprised 60 Vbeta and 13 Jbeta primers. Sequenced by immunoSEQ multiplex PCR; TCRdb stores in-frame clones only, minus some. This sample has around 170,000 clones; just under 80% occur once, and the top ten carry around 3.2%. Of note for this clone: Its target is not known.

Germline V CDR1 and CDR2: KGHSH, LQKENI. CDR3 length equals 15 residues. J lost 0 bases, V lost 2 bases, and 1 base had no gene match. The source material was PBMCs. This receptor was obtained from a woman between 50 and 59 years old in good health and CMV-seropositive. The chain recombines TRBV18 with TRBJ2-7; 10 bases align to TRBD2. CDR3 loop: CASSPGLAVSYEQYF. CDR3 nucleotide sequence: TGTGCCAGCTCACCAGGACTAGCGGTCTCCTACGAGCAGTACTTC.